Listed below are T cell receptor beta chains from one sample, sequenced in a study of blood T cell repertoires in COVID-19. Repertoires were generated with immunoSEQ multiplex PCR, while TCRdb's copy carries only in-frame clones and drops some. Here the sample spans approximately 150,000 clones, approximately 89% being singletons. Sequencing was performed on peripheral blood. All receptors come from a human donor in a cohort sampled during active COVID-19. The CDR3 runs from the conserved cysteine through the conserved F or W. D genes are given only for firm matches. Clone size is given for some rows only: seen once, a few or many times, or a class if the clone is expanded.

-	TRBV7-9	TRBJ1-1	-	TGTGCCAGCAGCTTCCAGGCAGAAACACCTATTACCGACACTGAAGCTTTCTTT	CASSFQAETPITDTEAFF
-	TRBV5-4	TRBJ1-1	TRBD1	TGTGCCAGCAGTGACGGAGACAGGGGGAACACTGAAGCTTTCTTT	CASSDGDRGNTEAFF
-	TRBV30	TRBJ2-5	-	TGTGCCTGGAGTCAGGAGACCCAGTACTTC	CAWSQETQYF
once	TRBV6-5	TRBJ1-2	TRBD1	TGTGCCAGCAGTTACTCGGGACAGGGTTATGGCTACACCTTC	CASSYSGQGYGYTF
-	TRBV12-5	TRBJ2-7	-	TGTGCTAGTGGCCGGCCCCCCACAGGTACCGGATACGAGCAGTACTTC	CASGRPPTGTGYEQYF
-	TRBV11-2	TRBJ1-2	TRBD1	TGTGCCAGCAGCTCGACAGGGGCTGGCTACACCTTC	CASSSTGAGYTF
-	TRBV20-1	TRBJ2-5	-	TGCAGTGCTAGTCATAGTCCTAACCTAGGGAGGGAGACCCAGTACTTC	CSASHSPNLGRETQYF
-	TRBV10-2	TRBJ1-4	-	TGCGCCAGCTGCGCGGCTACAACTAATGAAAAACTGTTTTTT	CASCAATTNEKLFF
-	TRBV7-2	TRBJ2-3	TRBD2	TGTGCCAGCAGCTTAGGGACGACTAGCGGGGGGGCATGGGATACGCAGTATTTT	CASSLGTTSGGAWDTQYF
-	TRBV5-1	TRBJ1-1	-	TGCGCCAGCAGCTCTCCACGCTCCACAACAGGGATAGCTGAAGCTTTCTTT	CASSSPRSTTGIAEAFF
-	TRBV29-1	TRBJ1-5	TRBD1	TGCAGCGCCTCGACAGGGTCAGGACAGCCCCAGCATTTT	CSASTGSGQPQHF
few	TRBV6-5	TRBJ2-1	TRBD1	TGTGCCAGCAGTTCAGGGTGGACAGGGGTCAATGAGCAGTTCTTC	CASSSGWTGVNEQFF
-	TRBV10-3	TRBJ2-3	-	TGTGCCATCAGCCTCGACAGAATTAACACAGATACGCAGTATTTT	CAISLDRINTDTQYF
-	TRBV6-5	TRBJ1-4	TRBD1	TGTGCCAGCAGTCTAGGGACAGGCCCTAATGAAAAACTGTTTTTT	CASSLGTGPNEKLFF
-	TRBV12-5	TRBJ1-2	TRBD1	TGTGCTAGTGGTTTGGTCAGGACAGGGATCTATGGCTACACCTTC	CASGLVRTGIYGYTF
-	TRBV15	TRBJ1-2	-	TGTGCCACCAGCAGAGATTCGCAGATTCCCTATGGCTACACCTTC	CATSRDSQIPYGYTF
-	TRBV9	TRBJ2-7	-	TGTGCCAGCAGCGTAGCGGACAGCGAGCAGTACTTC	CASSVADSEQYF
few	TRBV27	TRBJ1-5	-	TGTGCCAGCAGCCCGGACAGTAGCAATCAGCCCCAGCATTTT	CASSPDSSNQPQHF
-	TRBV25-1	TRBJ1-2	TRBD1	TGTGCCAGCAGTCCTCCCGGGACAGGAATTTCTAACTATGGCTACACCTTC	CASSPPGTGISNYGYTF
-	TRBV9	TRBJ2-7	TRBD1	TGTGCCAGCAGCCCCCGACAGGGGGGATCCTACGAGCAGTACTTC	CASSPRQGGSYEQYF
-	TRBV11-2	TRBJ1-1	TRBD1	TGTGCCAGCAGCTTAGGGTCGGGACAGGGAGTAGCTTTCTTT	CASSLGSGQGVAFF
-	TRBV4-3	TRBJ2-7	-	TGCGCCAGCAGCCAAGTGCGGGGACGGCTCTACGAGCAGTACTTC	CASSQVRGRLYEQYF
once	TRBV5-4	TRBJ1-3	-	TGTGCCAGCAGCTATCCGGGGAGCTCTGGAAACACCATATATTTT	CASSYPGSSGNTIYF
once	TRBV19	TRBJ2-6	TRBD1	TGTGCCAGTAGTATGCGCTTGAGAGGGGAGCAGGGGGCGGATGGGGCCAACGTCCTGACTTTC	CASSMRLRGEQGADGANVLTF
-	TRBV6-5	TRBJ1-2	TRBD1	TGTGCCAGCAGAACCGCAGGGGGGAACTATGGCTACACCTTC	CASRTAGGNYGYTF
once	TRBV4-3	TRBJ2-5	-	TGCGCCAGCAGCCAAGATCTTCTACAAGAGACCCAGTACTTC	CASSQDLLQETQYF
-	TRBV5-1	TRBJ2-5	TRBD1	TGCGCCAGCAGCTTGGAGGGGGCAGGGGAGACCCAGTACTTC	CASSLEGAGETQYF
-	TRBV6-1	TRBJ2-7	-	TGTGCCAGCAGTGAGGAGGGGTTCGACGAGCAGTACTTC	CASSEEGFDEQYF
few	TRBV7-2	TRBJ1-5	-	TGTGCCAGCAGCCCGGACGCGGGGGCGCGGCAGCCCCAGCATTTT	CASSPDAGARQPQHF
-	TRBV25-1	TRBJ1-2	-	TGTGCCAGCAGTGATTCACGTCGGAACTATGGCTACACCTTC	CASSDSRRNYGYTF
once	TRBV5-8	TRBJ2-5	TRBD1	TGTGCCAGCAGCCACCGGACAGGAAGGTTTGGGACCCAGTACTTC	CASSHRTGRFGTQYF
-	TRBV5-1	TRBJ2-3	-	TGCGCCAGCTCAGCAGGCTCCACAGATACGCAGTATTTT	CASSAGSTDTQYF
-	TRBV19	TRBJ1-1	-	TGTGCCAGTAGTCCCTTGGGGGGCACTGAAGCTTTCTTT	CASSPLGGTEAFF
-	TRBV5-1	TRBJ1-1	-	TGCGCCACGGGGCGGGAGAACACTGAAGCTTTCTTT	CATGRENTEAFF
-	TRBV20-1	TRBJ2-7	TRBD2	TGCAGTGCTAGTTTCAGCGGGGGGGCCTACGAGCAGTACTTC	CSASFSGGAYEQYF
-	TRBV19	TRBJ2-1	-	TGTGCCAGTAGTGCACCCTGGGGACTCTACAATGAGCAGTTCTTC	CASSAPWGLYNEQFF
-	TRBV7-2	TRBJ2-3	TRBD2	TGTGCCAGCAGCTTGGAGAGACTAACGGGGGGTAGCACAGATACGCAGTATTTT	CASSLERLTGGSTDTQYF
-	TRBV19	TRBJ1-1	TRBD1	TGTGCCAGTAGTACCCTGGGACAGGGTCCCATGAACACTGAAGCTTTCTTT	CASSTLGQGPMNTEAFF
-	TRBV25-1	TRBJ2-2	-	TGTGCCAGCAGTGATGGCGGGGGCCCCTGGGAGCTGTTTTTT	CASSDGGGPWELFF
-	TRBV4-1	TRBJ2-6	-	TGCGCCAGCAGCCAAGACGCGTATACCTCTGGGGCCAACGTCTTGACTTTC	CASSQDAYTSGANVLTF
-	TRBV12-3/TRBV12-4	TRBJ1-4	-	TGTGCCAGCGCACGGTATAATGAAAAACTGTTTTTT	CASARYNEKLFF
-	TRBV19	TRBJ2-1	TRBD2	TGTGCCAGTAGTGCGGGACTAGCGGGGGGTCCTCCCTACAATGAGCAGTTCTTC	CASSAGLAGGPPYNEQFF
-	TRBV6-4	TRBJ1-1	TRBD1	TGTGCCAGCAGTAGAAACCAGGGGGACGAAGCTTTCTTT	CASSRNQGDEAFF
-	TRBV3-1/TRBV3-2	TRBJ2-3	-	TGTGCCAGCAGCCCCTGGGGGGTAGGCACAGATACGCAGTATTTT	CASSPWGVGTDTQYF
-	TRBV5-1	TRBJ1-5	-	TGCGCCAGCAGCTTCTCCGGCAATCAGCCCCAGCATTTT	CASSFSGNQPQHF
once	TRBV10-1	TRBJ2-2	TRBD1	TGCGCCAGCAGCTCCGGGACAGCGAACACCGGGGAGCTGTTTTTT	CASSSGTANTGELFF
-	TRBV6-5	TRBJ2-1	TRBD2	TGTGCCAGCGTCGGGGGGGCCAATGAGCAGTTCTTC	CASVGGANEQFF
once	TRBV2	TRBJ1-1	TRBD1	TGTGCCAGCAGTGAGGACAGGGGGACTGAAGCTTTCTTT	CASSEDRGTEAFF
-	TRBV7-9	TRBJ2-2	TRBD2	TGTGCCAGCAGTTTAATAGCGGGGCTCGGGGAGCTGTTTTTT	CASSLIAGLGELFF
-	TRBV30	TRBJ1-2	-	TGTGCCTGGAATCAGGGTTCCCATGGCTACACCTTC	CAWNQGSHGYTF